The table lists the clone carrying this TCR beta chain with many counts. Its specificity is not known. This specimen belongs to a study of Ad26.COV2.S vaccination and SARS-CoV-2 variants. Study results and caveats: The TCR-based breadth and depth measures might underestimate overall T cell responses. Following vaccination, spike-specific CD8+ and CD4+ T cell responses reportedly exhibited substantial breadth.

V was clipped by 6 bases and J by 4 bases; unmatched bases: 5. CDR1 WSHSY and CDR2 SAAADI come from the germline V gene. This CDR3 is built from 15 residues. Sequencing was performed with immunoSEQ multiplex PCR; in TCRdb, only in-frame clones are kept and a portion is missing. Among over 130,000 clones listed, just over 85% were seen once. This chain joins TRBV10-2 and TRBJ2-1; 11 bases line up with TRBD2. This receptor was taken from a human donor who had recovered from COVID-19. The sequenced sample was peripheral blood, obtained after recovery from COVID-19. DNA of the CDR3: TGCGCCAGCAGAGCTAGCGGGGGGCTTTACAATGAGCAGTTCTTC. It translates to CASRASGGLYNEQFF.